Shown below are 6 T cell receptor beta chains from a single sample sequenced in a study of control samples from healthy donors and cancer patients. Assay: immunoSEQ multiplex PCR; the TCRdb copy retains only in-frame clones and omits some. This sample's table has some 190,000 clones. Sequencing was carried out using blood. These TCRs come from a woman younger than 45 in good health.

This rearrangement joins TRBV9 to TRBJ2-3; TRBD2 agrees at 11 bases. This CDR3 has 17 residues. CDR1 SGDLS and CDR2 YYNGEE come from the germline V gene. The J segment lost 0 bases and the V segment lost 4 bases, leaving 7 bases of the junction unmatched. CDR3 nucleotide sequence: TGTGCCAGCAGCAGAACTAGCGGGGGCCTCAGCACAGATACGCAGTATTTT. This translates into CASSRTSGGLSTDTQYF.

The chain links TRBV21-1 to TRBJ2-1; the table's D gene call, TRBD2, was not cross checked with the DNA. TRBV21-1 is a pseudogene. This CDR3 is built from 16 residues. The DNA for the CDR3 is TGTGCCAGCAGCAAAGACACTAGCGGTGGCCCCAATGAGCAGTTCTTC. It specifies CASSKDTSGGPNEQFF.

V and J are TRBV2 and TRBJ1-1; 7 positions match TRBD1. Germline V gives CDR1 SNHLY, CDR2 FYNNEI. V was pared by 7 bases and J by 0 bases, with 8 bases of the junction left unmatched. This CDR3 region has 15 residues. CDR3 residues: CASKTGRPMNTEAFF. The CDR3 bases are TGTGCCAGCAAGACAGGGAGGCCAATGAACACTGAAGCTTTCTTT.

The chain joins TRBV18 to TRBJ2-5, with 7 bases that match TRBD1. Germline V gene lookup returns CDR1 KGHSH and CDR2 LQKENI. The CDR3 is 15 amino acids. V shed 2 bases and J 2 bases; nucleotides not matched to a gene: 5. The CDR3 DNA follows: TGTGCCAGCTCACCAAGTACAGGGGCACAAGAGACCCAGTACTTC. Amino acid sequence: CASSPSTGAQETQYF. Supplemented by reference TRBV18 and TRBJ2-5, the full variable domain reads NAGVMQNPRHLVRRRGQEARLRCSPMKGHSHVYWYRQLPEEGLKFMVYLQKENIIDESGMPKERFSAEFPKEGPSILRIQQVVRGDSAAYFCASSPSTGAQETQYFGPGTRLLVL.

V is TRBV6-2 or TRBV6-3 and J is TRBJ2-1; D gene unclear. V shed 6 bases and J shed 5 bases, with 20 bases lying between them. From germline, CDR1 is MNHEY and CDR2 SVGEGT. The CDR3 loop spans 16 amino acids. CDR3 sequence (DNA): TGTGCCAGCAGCCCCAGAAGGGCTGGGTCCAACAATGAGCAGTTCTTC. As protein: CASSPRRAGSNNEQFF.

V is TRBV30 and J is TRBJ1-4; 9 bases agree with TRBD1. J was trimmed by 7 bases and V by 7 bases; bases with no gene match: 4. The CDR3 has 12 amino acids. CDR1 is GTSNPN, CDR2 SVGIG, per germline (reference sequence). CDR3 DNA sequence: TGTGCCTTTGACAGGGGGGGTGAAAAACTGTTTTTT. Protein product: CAFDRGGEKLFF.